The sample holds many counts of the clone carrying this TCR beta chain. Its cognate antigen is unknown. This CDR3 spans 14 amino acids. Germline CDR1 reads DFQATT; CDR2 reads SNEGSKA (reference sequence). Trimming cost V 2 bases and J 3 bases; bases outside gene matches: 4. The data are from a study of early T cells in non-severe SARS-CoV-2 infection. Regarding the study as a whole: Matching with VDJdb favored anti-spike CD8 responses (missing private and CD4 specificities).

Separate cDNA molecules each had unique molecular identifiers attached to them. TCRdb analysed the 5' RACE reads with MiXCR anew, one entry per CDR3 protein. Among fewer than 50,000 distinct CDR3 sequences, less than 8.5% were seen once, and the ten largest hold 7% to 10%. The J gene is TRBJ2-3, the V gene TRBV20-1, with 8 bases fitting TRBD1. The sequencing sample was made of whole blood. The receptor's source is an adult who was a healthcare worker with PCR-confirmed SARS-CoV-2 infection or an uninfected control (not recorded which). The CDR3 DNA sequence: TGCAGTGCTAGAAGGCAGGGGGCAACAGATACGCAGTATTTT. Its protein product is CSARRQGATDTQYF.